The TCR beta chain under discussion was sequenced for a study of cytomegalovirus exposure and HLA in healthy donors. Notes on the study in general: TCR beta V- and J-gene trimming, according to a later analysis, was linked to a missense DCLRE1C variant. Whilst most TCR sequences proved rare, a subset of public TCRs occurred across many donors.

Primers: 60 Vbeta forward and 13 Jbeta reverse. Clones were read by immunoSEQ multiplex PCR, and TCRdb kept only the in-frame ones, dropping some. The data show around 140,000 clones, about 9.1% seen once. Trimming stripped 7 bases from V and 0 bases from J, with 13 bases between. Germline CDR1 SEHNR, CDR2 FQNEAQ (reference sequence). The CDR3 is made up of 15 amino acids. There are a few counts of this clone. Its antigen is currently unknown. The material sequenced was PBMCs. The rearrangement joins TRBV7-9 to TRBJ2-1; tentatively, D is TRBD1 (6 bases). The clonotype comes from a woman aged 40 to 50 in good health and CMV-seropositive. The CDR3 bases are TGTGCCAGCACCCCCCTAGGGGGCTCCTACAATGAGCAGTTCTTC. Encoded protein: CASTPLGGSYNEQFF.